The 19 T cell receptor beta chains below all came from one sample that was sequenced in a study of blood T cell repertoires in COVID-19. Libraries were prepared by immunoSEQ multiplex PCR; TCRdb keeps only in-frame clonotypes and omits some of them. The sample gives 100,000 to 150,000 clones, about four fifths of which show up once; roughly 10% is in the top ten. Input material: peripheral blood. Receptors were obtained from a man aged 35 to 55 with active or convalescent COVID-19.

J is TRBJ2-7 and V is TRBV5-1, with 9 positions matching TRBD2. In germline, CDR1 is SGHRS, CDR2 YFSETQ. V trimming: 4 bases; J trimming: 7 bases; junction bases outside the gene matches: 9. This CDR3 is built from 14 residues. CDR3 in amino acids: CASSREGTSSEQYF. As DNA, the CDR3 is TGCGCCAGCAGCAGAGAAGGGACTAGCAGTGAGCAGTACTTC.

CDR3 DNA sequence: TGTGCCAGCACTAGGACAGGGAAGGGCTACACCTTC. Translated: CASTRTGKGYTF. The chain has TRBV2 and TRBJ1-2; TRBD1 matches 8 bases. The V segment lost 7 bases and the J segment 8 bases; nucleotides outside the gene matches: 6. Germline CDR1 is SNHLY and CDR2 is FYNNEI. CDR3 length: 12 residues. The variable domain in full, with the rest retrieved from reference TRBV2 and TRBJ1-2, is EPEVTQTPSHQVTQMGQEVILRCVPISNHLYFYWYRQILGQKVEFLVSFYNNEISEKSEIFDDQFSVERPDGSNFTLKIRSTKLEDSAMYFCASTRTGKGYTFGSGTRLTVV.

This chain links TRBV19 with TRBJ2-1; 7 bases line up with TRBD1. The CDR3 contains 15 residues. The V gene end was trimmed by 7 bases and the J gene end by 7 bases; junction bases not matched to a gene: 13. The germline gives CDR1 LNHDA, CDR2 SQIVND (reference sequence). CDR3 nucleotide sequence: TGTGCCAGTACCCCTAGACAGGGCACTTTTAATGAGCAGTTCTTC. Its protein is CASTPRQGTFNEQFF.

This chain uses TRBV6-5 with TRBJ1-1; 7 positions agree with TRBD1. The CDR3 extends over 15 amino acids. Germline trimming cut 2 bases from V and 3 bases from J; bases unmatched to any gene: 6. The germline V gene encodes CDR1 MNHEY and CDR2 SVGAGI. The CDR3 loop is CASSYDRDQDTEAFF. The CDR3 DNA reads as TGTGCCAGCAGTTACGACAGGGATCAGGACACTGAAGCTTTCTTT.

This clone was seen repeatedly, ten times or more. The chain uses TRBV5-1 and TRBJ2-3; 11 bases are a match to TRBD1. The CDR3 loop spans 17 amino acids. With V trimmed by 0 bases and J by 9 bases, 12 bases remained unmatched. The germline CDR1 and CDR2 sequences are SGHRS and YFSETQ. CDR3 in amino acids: CASSLGGSGTGGATQYF. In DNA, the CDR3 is TGCGCCAGCAGCTTGGGAGGGTCCGGGACAGGGGGTGCAACGCAGTATTTT.

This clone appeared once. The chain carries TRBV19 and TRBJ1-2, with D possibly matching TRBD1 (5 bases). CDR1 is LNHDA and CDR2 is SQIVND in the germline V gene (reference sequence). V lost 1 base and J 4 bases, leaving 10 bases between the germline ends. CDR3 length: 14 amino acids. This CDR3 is CASSIAGLSYGYTF. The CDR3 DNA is TGTGCCAGTAGTATAGCAGGGTTGAGCTATGGCTACACCTTC.

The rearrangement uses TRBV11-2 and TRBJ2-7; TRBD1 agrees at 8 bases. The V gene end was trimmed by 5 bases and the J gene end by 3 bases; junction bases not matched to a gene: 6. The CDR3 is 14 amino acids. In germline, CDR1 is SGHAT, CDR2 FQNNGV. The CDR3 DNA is TGTGCCAGCAGCCATGGACAGGGAGGCTACGAGCAGTACTTC. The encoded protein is CASSHGQGGYEQYF.

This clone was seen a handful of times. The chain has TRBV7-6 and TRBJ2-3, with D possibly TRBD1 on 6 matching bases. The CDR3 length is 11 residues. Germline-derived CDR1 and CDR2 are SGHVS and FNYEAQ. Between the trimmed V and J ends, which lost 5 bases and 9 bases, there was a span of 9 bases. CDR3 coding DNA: TGTGCCAGCAGCCAAGGGACAACGCAGTATTTT. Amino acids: CASSQGTTQYF.

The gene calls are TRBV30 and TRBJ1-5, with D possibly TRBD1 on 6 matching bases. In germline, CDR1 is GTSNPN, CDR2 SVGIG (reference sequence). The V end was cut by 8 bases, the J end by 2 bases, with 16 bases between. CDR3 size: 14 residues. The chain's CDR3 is CAGTQKGGNQPQHF. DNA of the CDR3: TGTGCCGGGACACAGAAAGGGGGCAATCAGCCCCAGCATTTT.

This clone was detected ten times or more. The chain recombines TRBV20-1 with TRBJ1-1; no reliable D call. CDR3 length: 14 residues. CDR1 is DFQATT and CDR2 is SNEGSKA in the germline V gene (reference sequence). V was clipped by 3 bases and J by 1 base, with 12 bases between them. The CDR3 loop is CSASPSSGNTEAFF. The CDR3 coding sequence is TGCAGTGCTAGTCCCAGCTCGGGGAACACTGAAGCTTTCTTT.

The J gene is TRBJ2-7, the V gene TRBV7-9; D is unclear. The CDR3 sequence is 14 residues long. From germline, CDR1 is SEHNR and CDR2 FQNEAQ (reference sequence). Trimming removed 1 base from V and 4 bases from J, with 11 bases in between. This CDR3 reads CASSLGEVWYEQYF. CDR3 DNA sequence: TGTGCCAGCAGCTTAGGTGAGGTTTGGTACGAGCAGTACTTC.

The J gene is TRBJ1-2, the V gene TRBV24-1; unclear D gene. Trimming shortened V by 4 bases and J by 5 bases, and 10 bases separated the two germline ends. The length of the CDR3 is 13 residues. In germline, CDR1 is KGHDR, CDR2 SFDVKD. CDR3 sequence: CATSEAGGYGYTF. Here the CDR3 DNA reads TGTGCCACCAGTGAGGCAGGAGGGTATGGCTACACCTTC.

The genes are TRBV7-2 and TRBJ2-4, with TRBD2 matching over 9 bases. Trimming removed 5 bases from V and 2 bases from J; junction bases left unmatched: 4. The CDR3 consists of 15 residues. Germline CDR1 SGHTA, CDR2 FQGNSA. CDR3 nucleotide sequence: TGTGCCAGCAGCAAAGCGGGGGGCCCCAAAAACATTCAGTACTTC. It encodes CASSKAGGPKNIQYF.

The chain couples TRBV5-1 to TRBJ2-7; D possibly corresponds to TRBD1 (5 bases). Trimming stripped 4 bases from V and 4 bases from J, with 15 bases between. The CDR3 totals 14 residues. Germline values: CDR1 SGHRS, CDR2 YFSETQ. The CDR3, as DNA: TGCGCCAGCAGCACCGACGGACATAATTACGAGCAGTACTTC. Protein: CASSTDGHNYEQYF.

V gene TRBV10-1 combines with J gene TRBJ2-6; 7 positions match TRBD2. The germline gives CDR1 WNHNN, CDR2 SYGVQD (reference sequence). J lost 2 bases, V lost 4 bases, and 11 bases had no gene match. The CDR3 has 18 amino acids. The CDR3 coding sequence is TGCGCCAGCAGTGGGGGGGGAGCTTCAAATCCTGGGGCCAACGTCCTGACTTTC. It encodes CASSGGGASNPGANVLTF.

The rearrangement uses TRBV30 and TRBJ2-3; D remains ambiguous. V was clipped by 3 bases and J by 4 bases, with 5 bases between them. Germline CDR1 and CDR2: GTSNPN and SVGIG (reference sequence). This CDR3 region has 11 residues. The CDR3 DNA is TGTGCCTGGAGGTTCTCAGATACGCAGTATTTT. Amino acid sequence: CAWRFSDTQYF.

The DNA for the CDR3 is TGTGCCAGCAGCCAAGATCCTCCTTTGCAGGGGGCAGCGTACACTGAAGCTTTCTTT. Translated, it gives CASSQDPPLQGAAYTEAFF. This sequence joins TRBV4-2 and TRBJ1-1; 8 bases line up with TRBD1. This CDR3 spans 19 amino acids. J lost 3 bases, V lost 0 bases, and 15 bases had no gene match. Germline CDR1 and CDR2: LGHNA and YNFKEQ.

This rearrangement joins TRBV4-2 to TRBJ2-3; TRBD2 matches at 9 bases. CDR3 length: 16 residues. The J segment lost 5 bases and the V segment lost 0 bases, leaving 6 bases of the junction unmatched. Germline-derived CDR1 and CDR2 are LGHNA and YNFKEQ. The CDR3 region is CASSQDGGGGRDTQYF. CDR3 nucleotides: TGTGCCAGCAGCCAAGACGGCGGGGGGGGCCGAGATACGCAGTATTTT.

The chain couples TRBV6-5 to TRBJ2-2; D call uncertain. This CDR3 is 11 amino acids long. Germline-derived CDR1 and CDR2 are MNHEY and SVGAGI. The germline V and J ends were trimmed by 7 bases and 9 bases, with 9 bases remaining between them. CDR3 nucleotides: TGTGCCAGCATGGAGAGGAGGGAGCTGTTTTTT. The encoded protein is CASMERRELFF.